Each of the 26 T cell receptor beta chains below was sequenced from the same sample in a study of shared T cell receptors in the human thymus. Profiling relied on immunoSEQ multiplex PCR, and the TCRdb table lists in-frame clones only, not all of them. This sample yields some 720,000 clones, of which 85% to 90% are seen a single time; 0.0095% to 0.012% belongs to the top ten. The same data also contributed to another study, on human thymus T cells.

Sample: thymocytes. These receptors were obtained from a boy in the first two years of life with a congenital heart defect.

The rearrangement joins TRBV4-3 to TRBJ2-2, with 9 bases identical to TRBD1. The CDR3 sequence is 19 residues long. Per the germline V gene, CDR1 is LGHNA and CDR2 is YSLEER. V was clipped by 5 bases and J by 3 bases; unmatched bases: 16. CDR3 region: CASSCTRTGVEEYTGELFF. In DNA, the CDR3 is TGCGCCAGCAGCTGCACCCGGACAGGGGTTGAGGAGTACACCGGGGAGCTGTTTTTT.

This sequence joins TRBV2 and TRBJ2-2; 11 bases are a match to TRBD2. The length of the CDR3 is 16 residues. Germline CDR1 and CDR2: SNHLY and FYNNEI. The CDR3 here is CALAGGPSNNTGELFF. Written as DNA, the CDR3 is TGTGCTCTAGCGGGAGGTCCCTCAAATAACACCGGGGAGCTGTTTTTT.

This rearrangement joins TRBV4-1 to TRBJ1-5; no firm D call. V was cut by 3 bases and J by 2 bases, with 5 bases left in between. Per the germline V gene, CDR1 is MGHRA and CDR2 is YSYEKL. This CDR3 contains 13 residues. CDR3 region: CASSQTGNQPQHF. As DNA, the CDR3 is TGCGCCAGCAGCCAGACTGGCAATCAGCCCCAGCATTTT.

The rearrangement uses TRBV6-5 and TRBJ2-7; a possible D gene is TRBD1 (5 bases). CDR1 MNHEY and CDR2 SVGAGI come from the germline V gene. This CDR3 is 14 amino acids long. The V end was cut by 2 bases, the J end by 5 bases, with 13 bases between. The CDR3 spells CASSYGQGGDEQYF. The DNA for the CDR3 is TGTGCCAGCAGTTACGGGCAGGGTGGTGACGAGCAGTACTTC.

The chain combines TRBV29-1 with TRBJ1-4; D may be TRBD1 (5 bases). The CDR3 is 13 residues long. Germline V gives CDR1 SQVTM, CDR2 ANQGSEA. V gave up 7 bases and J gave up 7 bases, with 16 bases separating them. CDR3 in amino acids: CSAGGGKSEKLFF. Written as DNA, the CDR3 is TGCAGCGCTGGCGGGGGGAAGAGTGAAAAACTGTTTTTT.

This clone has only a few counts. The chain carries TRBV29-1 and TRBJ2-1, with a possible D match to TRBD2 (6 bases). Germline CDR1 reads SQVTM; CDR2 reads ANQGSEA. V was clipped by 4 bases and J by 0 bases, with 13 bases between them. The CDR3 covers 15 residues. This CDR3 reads CSVGERRDSYNEQFF. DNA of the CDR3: TGCAGCGTTGGGGAACGGCGGGACTCCTACAATGAGCAGTTCTTC.

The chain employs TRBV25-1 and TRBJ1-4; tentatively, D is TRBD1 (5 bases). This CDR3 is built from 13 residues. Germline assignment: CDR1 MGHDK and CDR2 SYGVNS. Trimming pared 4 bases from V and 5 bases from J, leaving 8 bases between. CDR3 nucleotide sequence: TGTGCCAGCAGTGGGGCAGGGAATGAAAAACTGTTTTTT. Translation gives CASSGAGNEKLFF.

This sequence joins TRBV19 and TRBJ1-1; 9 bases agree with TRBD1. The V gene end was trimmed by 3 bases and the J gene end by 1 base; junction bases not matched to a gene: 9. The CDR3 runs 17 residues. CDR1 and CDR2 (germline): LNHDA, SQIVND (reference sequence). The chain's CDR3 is CASSMEVTGGENTEAFF. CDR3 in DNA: TGTGCCAGTAGTATGGAGGTTACAGGGGGCGAGAACACTGAAGCTTTCTTT.

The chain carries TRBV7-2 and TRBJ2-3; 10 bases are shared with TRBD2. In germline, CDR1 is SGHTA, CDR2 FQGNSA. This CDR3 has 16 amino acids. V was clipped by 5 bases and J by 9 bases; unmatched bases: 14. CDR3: CASSPRASGSWDTQYF. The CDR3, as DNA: TGTGCCAGCAGCCCCAGGGCTAGCGGGAGCTGGGACACGCAGTATTTT. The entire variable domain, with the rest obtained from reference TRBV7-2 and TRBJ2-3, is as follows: GAGVSQSPSNKVTEKGKDVELRCDPISGHTALYWYRQSLGQGLEFLIYFQGNSAPDKSGLPSDRFSAERTGGSVSTLTIQRTQQEDSAVYLCASSPRASGSWDTQYFGPGTRLTVL.

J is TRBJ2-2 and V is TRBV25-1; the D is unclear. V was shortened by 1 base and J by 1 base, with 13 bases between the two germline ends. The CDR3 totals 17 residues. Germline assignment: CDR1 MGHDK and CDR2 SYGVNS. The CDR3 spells CASSEFRVIGNTGELFF. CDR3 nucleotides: TGTGCCAGCAGTGAATTCCGGGTCATCGGGAACACCGGGGAGCTGTTTTTT.

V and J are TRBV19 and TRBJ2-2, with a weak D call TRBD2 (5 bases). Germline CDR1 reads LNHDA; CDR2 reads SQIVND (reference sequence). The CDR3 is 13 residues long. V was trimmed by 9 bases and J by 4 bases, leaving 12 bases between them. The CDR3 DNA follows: TGTGCCAGCCGGGGTTATGGCACCGGGGAGCTGTTTTTT. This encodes CASRGYGTGELFF.

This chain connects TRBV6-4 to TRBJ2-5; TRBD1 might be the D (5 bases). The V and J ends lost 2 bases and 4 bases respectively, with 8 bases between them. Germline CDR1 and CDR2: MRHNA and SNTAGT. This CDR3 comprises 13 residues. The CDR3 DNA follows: TGTGCCAGCAGTGACAATAGGGGAGAGACCCAGTACTTC. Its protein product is CASSDNRGETQYF.

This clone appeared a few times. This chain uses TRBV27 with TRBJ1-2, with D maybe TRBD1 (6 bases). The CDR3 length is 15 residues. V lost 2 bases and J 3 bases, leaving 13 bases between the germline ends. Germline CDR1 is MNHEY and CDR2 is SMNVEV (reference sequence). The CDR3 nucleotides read TGTGCCAGCAGTTTAAGCGGGGGGCCGTACTATGGCTACACCTTC. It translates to CASSLSGGPYYGYTF.

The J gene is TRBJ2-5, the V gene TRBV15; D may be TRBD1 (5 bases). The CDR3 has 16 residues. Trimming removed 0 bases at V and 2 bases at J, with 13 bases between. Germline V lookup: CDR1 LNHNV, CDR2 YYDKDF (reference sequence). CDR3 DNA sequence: TGTGCCACCAGCAGAGATTGGGGCAGTGCACAAGAGACCCAGTACTTC. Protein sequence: CATSRDWGSAQETQYF.

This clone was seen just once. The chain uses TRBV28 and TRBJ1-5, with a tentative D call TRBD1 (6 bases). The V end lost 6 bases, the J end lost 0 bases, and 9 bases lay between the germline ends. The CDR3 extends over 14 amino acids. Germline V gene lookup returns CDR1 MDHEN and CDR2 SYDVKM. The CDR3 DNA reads TGTGCCAGCAGCGGGACATATAGCAATCAGCCCCAGCATTTT. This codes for CASSGTYSNQPQHF.

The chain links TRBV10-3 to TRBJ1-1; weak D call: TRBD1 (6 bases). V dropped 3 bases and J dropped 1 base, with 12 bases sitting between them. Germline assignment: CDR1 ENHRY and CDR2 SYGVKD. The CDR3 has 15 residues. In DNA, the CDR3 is TGTGCCATCAGTGAAGAGGACAGAAGGAACACTGAAGCTTTCTTT. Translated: CAISEEDRRNTEAFF.

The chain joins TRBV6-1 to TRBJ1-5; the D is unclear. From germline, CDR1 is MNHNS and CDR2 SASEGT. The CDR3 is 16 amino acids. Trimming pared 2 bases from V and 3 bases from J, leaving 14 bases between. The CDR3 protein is CASSERGQVNNQPQHF. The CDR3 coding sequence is TGTGCCAGCAGTGAAAGAGGGCAGGTAAACAATCAGCCCCAGCATTTT.

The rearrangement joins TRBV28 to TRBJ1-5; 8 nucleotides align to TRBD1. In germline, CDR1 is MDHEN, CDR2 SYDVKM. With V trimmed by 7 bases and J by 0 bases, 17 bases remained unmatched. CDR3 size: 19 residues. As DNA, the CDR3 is TGTGCCAGCATTCCTTGGGGGACAGGTCTTGGGGATAGCAATCAGCCCCAGCATTTT. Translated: CASIPWGTGLGDSNQPQHF.

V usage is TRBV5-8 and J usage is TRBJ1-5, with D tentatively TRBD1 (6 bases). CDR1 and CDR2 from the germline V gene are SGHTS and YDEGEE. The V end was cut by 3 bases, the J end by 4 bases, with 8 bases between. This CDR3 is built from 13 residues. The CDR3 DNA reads TGTGCCAGCAGCTCCCAGGGGAATCAGCCCCAGCATTTT. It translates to CASSSQGNQPQHF. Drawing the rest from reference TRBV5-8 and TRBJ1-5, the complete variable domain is EAGVTQSPTHLIKTRGQQATLRCSPISGHTSVYWYQQALGLGLQFLLWYDEGEERNRGNFPPRFSGRQFPNYSSELNVNALELEDSALYLCASSSQGNQPQHFGDGTRLSIL.

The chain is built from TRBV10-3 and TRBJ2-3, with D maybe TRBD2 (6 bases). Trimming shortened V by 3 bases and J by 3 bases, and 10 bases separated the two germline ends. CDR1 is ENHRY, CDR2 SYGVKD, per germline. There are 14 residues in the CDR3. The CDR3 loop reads CAISDGGRTDTQYF. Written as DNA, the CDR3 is TGTGCCATCAGTGATGGGGGGAGGACAGATACGCAGTATTTT.

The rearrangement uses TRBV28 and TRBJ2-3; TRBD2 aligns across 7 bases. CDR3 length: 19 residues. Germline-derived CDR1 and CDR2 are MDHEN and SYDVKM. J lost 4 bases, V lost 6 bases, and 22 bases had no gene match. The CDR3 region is CASSPRGVKLGGVADTQYF. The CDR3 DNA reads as TGTGCCAGCAGCCCCCGGGGAGTTAAACTGGGAGGGGTCGCAGATACGCAGTATTTT.

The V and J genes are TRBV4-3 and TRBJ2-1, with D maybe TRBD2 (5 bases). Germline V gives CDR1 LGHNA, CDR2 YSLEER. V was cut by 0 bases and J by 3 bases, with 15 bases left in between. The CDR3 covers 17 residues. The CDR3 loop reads CASSQDNEGFFYNEQFF. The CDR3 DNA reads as TGCGCCAGCAGCCAAGACAATGAGGGCTTTTTCTACAATGAGCAGTTCTTC.

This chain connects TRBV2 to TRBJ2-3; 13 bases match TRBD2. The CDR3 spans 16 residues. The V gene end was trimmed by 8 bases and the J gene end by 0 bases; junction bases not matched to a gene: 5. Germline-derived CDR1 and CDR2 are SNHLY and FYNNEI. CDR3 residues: CASPGLAGISTDTQYF. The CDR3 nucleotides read TGTGCCAGCCCGGGACTAGCGGGGATTAGCACAGATACGCAGTATTTT.

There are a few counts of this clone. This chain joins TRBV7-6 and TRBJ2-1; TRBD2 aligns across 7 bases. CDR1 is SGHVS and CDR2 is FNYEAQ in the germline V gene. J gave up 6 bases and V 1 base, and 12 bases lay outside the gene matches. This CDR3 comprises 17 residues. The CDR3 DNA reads TGTGCCAGCAGCTTAGGAATGGGATCTAGCGGAACCAATGAGCAGTTCTTC. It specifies CASSLGMGSSGTNEQFF.

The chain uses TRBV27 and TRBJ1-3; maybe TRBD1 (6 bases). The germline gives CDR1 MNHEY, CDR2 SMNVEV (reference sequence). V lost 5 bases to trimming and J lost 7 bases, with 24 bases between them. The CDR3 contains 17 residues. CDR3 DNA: TGTGCCAGCAGTCCATCCCAGGGGCCTCTCCTTGGGAACACCATATATTTT. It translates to CASSPSQGPLLGNTIYF.

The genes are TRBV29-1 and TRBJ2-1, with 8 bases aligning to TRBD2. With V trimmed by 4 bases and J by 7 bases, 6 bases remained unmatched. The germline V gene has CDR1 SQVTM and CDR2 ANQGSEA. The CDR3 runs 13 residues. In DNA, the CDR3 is TGCAGCGTTGTGGGGACTAGGGTGAATGAGCAGTTCTTC. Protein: CSVVGTRVNEQFF.